The subject of this entry is one TCR beta chain. These data originate in a study of blood T cell repertoires in COVID-19. Study in general: Researchers got acute and convalescent COVID-19 samples from the United States, Italy and Spain.

V lost 0 bases to trimming and J lost 1 base, with 6 bases between them. This CDR3 spans 15 amino acids. The germline V gene has CDR1 LGHNA and CDR2 YSLEER. Methods used by the authors: Amplified reference gene primers provided the basis for estimating nucleated cell counts. Clones were sequenced by immunoSEQ multiplex PCR, and TCRdb holds only the in-frame ones, with some missing. The V and J calls and clone size were taken over from that table, and D and trimming were inferred from the DNA. The sample includes about 370,000 clones, roughly 90% of them seen just once. The V gene is TRBV4-3, the J gene TRBJ1-4; maybe TRBD1 (5 bases). The TCR sequence derives from a woman in her thirties with COVID-19, enrolled during active disease. Sequencing was performed on peripheral blood. CDR3 bases: TGCGCCAGCAGCCAAGATCAGGGAACTAATGAAAAACTGTTTTTT. Translated, it gives CASSQDQGTNEKLFF.